This is a list of T cell receptor beta chains from one sample in a study of T-cell memory formation after mild COVID-19. TCRdb passed the 5' RACE reads through MiXCR, listing each CDR3 protein once. The profile shows roughly 480,000 distinct CDR3 sequences, 20% to 30% of them singletons. The sequenced sample consisted of PBMCs or a T cell subset sorted from them (not recorded which). The receptors shown here come from an adult woman who had mild COVID-19 (a few samples of this study predate the infection). Cell type and time point are not known. The CDR3 runs from the conserved cysteine through the conserved F or W. Each record gives: V gene, J gene, D gene, clone size, CDR3 protein, CDR3 DNA. D genes are given only for firm matches. Not every row has a clone size; where given, it reads once, few, many or a size class.

v_gene: TRBV13; j_gene: TRBJ2-3; d_gene: TRBD2; abundance: few; CDR3aa: CASSPEGTSGSSDTQYF; CDR3nt: TGTGCCAGCAGCCCAGAGGGGACTAGCGGGAGCTCAGATACGCAGTATTTT
v_gene: TRBV7-2; j_gene: TRBJ2-2; d_gene: -; abundance: many; CDR3aa: CASTRQKNTGELFF; CDR3nt: TGTGCCAGCACCAGACAGAAAAACACCGGGGAGCTGTTTTTT
v_gene: TRBV7-9; j_gene: TRBJ2-7; d_gene: -; abundance: -; CDR3aa: CASSLKASPILYEQYF; CDR3nt: TGTGCCAGCAGCTTAAAGGCTAGCCCTATTCTTTACGAGCAGTACTTC
v_gene: TRBV20-1; j_gene: TRBJ1-4; d_gene: -; abundance: -; CDR3aa: CSARDQQGTNEKLFF; CDR3nt: TGCAGTGCTAGAGACCAACAGGGAACTAATGAAAAACTGTTTTTT
v_gene: TRBV7-9; j_gene: TRBJ2-1; d_gene: TRBD2; abundance: few; CDR3aa: CASSPSVDSGRSYNEQFF; CDR3nt: TGTGCCAGCAGCCCCTCCGTAGATAGCGGGAGGTCCTACAATGAGCAGTTCTTC
v_gene: TRBV18; j_gene: TRBJ1-2; d_gene: TRBD1; abundance: -; CDR3aa: CASSPRDSPNYGYTF; CDR3nt: TGTGCCAGCTCACCACGGGACAGCCCTAACTATGGCTACACCTTC
v_gene: TRBV12-3/TRBV12-4; j_gene: TRBJ2-1; d_gene: TRBD1; abundance: -; CDR3aa: CASTLGQGTYNEQFF; CDR3nt: TGTGCCAGCACCCTGGGACAGGGTACCTACAATGAGCAGTTCTTC
v_gene: TRBV4-3; j_gene: TRBJ1-1; d_gene: -; abundance: -; CDR3aa: CASSQDSAGTAFF; CDR3nt: TGCGCCAGCAGCCAAGATTCGGCAGGGACAGCTTTCTTT
v_gene: TRBV29-1; j_gene: TRBJ1-2; d_gene: -; abundance: few; CDR3aa: CSVESSETYGYTF; CDR3nt: TGCAGCGTTGAATCGTCAGAGACATATGGCTACACCTTC
v_gene: TRBV20-1; j_gene: TRBJ2-7; d_gene: -; abundance: -; CDR3aa: CSASSLLEQYF; CDR3nt: TGCAGTGCTAGTTCCCTCCTCGAGCAGTACTTC
v_gene: TRBV30; j_gene: TRBJ2-1; d_gene: TRBD2; abundance: -; CDR3aa: CAWSSLAGGHNEQFF; CDR3nt: TGTGCCTGGAGTTCTCTAGCGGGGGGCCACAATGAGCAGTTCTTC
v_gene: TRBV6-5; j_gene: TRBJ2-5; d_gene: -; abundance: -; CDR3aa: CASSYQGRGETQYF; CDR3nt: TGTGCCAGCAGTTACCAGGGGAGGGGAGAGACCCAGTACTTC
v_gene: TRBV5-6; j_gene: TRBJ2-1; d_gene: TRBD2; abundance: -; CDR3aa: CASSLLAGPSSYNEQFF; CDR3nt: TGTGCCAGCAGCTTATTAGCGGGGCCGAGCTCCTACAATGAGCAGTTCTTC
v_gene: TRBV24-1; j_gene: TRBJ1-2; d_gene: -; abundance: -; CDR3aa: CATSASGEPGYTF; CDR3nt: TGTGCCACCAGTGCCTCAGGGGAGCCTGGCTACACCTTC
v_gene: TRBV4-1; j_gene: TRBJ2-7; d_gene: TRBD1; abundance: few; CDR3aa: CASSQDPGQGSEQYF; CDR3nt: TGCGCCAGCAGCCAAGACCCGGGACAGGGCTCCGAGCAGTACTTC
v_gene: TRBV5-6; j_gene: TRBJ1-2; d_gene: TRBD1; abundance: few; CDR3aa: CASTRQGAFYGYTF; CDR3nt: TGTGCCAGCACCAGACAGGGGGCCTTCTATGGCTACACCTTC
v_gene: TRBV12-3/TRBV12-4; j_gene: TRBJ1-5; d_gene: TRBD1; abundance: few; CDR3aa: CASSMTGLNQPQHF; CDR3nt: TGTGCCAGCAGTATGACAGGGCTCAATCAGCCCCAGCATTTT
v_gene: TRBV7-9; j_gene: TRBJ1-2; d_gene: -; abundance: -; CDR3aa: CASSAPVVGSSYGYTF; CDR3nt: TGTGCCAGCAGCGCCCCCGTAGTTGGATCCTCCTATGGCTACACCTTC